Detailed here is one T cell receptor (beta chain). Its antigen is still unknown. The sample contains more than one DNA sequence encoding this CDR3. These data come from a study of T cells in localized non-small cell lung cancer. Findings of the study overall: Paired adjacent lung recovered a median roughly 50 of the top 100 tumor clones.

The CDR3 contains 11 residues. The germline V gene has CDR1 MNHNY and CDR2 SVGAGI (reference sequence). Trimming left V 6 bases short and J 10 bases short, with 7 bases between. TCRdb's table, derived via immunoSEQ multiplex PCR, lists solely in-frame clones and lacks some. The data contain 40,000 to 50,000 clones, about 86% of them singletons. The source was peripheral blood, collected before any cancer treatment. The chain combines TRBV6-6 with TRBJ1-6; D is uncertain. This TCR was recovered from a woman aged 18-55 years with stage III lung adenocarcinoma. CDR3 nucleotides: TGTGCCAGCAGGGGCCGGTCACCCCTCCACTTT. Encoded protein: CASRGRSPLHF.